What follows describes a single T cell receptor (beta chain). The target antigen is unknown. The data were obtained in a study of T cell responses to AZD1222 COVID-19 vaccine. Sequenced by immunoSEQ multiplex PCR; TCRdb stores in-frame clones only, minus some. The data show some 86,000 clones, with around 73% seen just once and around 21% held by the top ten. Study conclusions and caveats: When two AZD1222 doses had been given, Spike-specific TCR breadth and depth rose. Mostly white British, mostly female donors; authors suggested clonal diversity may be underestimated. Baseline antibody screening turned up just six seropositive AZD1222 recipients.

This specimen consisted of peripheral blood, obtained on day 0 of AZD1222 vaccination. The receptor comes from an adult in good health.

CDR3 in DNA: TGTGCCAGCACGCGGGGGACACAATACGAGCAGTACTTC. The encoded protein is CASTRGTQYEQYF. The chain couples TRBV5-6 to TRBJ2-7; tentative D call: TRBD2 (7 bases). This CDR3 is built from 13 residues. In germline, CDR1 is SGHDT, CDR2 YYEEEE. Trimming left V 6 bases short and J 4 bases short, with 14 bases between.